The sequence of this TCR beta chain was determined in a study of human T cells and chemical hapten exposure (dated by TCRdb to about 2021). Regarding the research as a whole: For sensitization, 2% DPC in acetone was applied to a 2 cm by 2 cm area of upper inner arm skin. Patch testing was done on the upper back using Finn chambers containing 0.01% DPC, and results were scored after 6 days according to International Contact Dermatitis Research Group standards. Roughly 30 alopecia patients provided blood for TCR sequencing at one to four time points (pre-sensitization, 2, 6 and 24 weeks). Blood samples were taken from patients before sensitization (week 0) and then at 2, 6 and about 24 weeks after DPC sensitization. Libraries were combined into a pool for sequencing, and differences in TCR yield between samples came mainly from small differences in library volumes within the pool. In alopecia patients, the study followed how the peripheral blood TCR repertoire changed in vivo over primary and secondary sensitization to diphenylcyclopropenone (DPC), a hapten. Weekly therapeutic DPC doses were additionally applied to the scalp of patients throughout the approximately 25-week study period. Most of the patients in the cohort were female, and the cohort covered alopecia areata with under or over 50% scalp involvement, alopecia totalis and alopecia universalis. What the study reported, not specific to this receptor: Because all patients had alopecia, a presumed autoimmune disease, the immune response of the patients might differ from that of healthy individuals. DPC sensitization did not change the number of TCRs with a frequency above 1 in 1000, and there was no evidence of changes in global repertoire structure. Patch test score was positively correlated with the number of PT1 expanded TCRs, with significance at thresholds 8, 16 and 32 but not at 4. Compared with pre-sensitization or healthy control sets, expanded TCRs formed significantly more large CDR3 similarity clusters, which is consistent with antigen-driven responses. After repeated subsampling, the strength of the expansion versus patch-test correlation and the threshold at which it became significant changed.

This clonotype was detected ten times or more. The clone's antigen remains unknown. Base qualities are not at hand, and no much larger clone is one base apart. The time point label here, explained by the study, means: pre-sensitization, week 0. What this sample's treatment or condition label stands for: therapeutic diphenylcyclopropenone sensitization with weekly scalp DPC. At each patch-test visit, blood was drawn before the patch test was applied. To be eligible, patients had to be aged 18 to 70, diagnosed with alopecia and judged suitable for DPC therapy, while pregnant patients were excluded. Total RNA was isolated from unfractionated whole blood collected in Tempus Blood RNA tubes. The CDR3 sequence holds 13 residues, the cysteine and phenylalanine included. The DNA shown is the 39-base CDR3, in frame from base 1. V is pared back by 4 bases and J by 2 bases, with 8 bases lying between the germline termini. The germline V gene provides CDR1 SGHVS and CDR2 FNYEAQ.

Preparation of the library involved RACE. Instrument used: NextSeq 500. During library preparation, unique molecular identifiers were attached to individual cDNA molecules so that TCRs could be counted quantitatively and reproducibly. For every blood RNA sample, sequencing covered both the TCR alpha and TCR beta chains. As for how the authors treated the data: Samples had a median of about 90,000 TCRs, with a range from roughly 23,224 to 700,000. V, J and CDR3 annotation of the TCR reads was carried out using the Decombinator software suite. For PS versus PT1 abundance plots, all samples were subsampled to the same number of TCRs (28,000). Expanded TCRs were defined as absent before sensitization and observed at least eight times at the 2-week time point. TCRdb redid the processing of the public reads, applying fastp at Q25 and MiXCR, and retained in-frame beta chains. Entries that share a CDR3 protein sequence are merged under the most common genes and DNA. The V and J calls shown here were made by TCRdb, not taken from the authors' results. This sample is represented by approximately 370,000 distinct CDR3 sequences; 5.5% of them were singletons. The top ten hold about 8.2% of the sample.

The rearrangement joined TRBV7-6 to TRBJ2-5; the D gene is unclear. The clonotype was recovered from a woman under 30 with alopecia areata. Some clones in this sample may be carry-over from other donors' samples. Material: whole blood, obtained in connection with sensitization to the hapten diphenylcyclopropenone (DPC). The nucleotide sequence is TGTGCCAGCAGCTCCCTACAACAAGAGACCCAGTACTTC. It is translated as CASSSLQQETQYF.